This TCR beta chain appears in the sequencing data of a study of CD8 T cells in ankylosing spondylitis (TCRdb year 2017). Background for the entire study: The study profiled T cell receptor beta repertoires in healthy donors and ankylosing spondylitis patients to find disease-linked TCR variants. The full study cohort comprised 25 ankylosing spondylitis patients and approximately 100 healthy donors. Peripheral blood was sampled, and synovial fluid was additionally collected from ankylosing spondylitis patients.

Summary of the overall study and its limitations: In peripheral blood, the disease-linked clones were found at relatively low frequencies and had a CD8+ phenotype. Blood from ankylosing spondylitis patients appeared to be characterized by a TCR beta motif made up of several highly homologous amino acid variants. Significant enrichment of the disease-linked clones was reported in matched synovial fluid samples from ankylosing spondylitis patients. Some of the motif variants had been reported before in the synovial fluid and blood of reactive arthritis patients, a finding that suggests common disease-initiation mechanisms.

TCRdb shows the sequencer as Illumina HiSeq 2500. TCR beta libraries were prepared by quantitative 5'-RACE with molecular barcodes. Turning to the authors' computational methods: To identify disease-linked TCR variants, a new computational method was used, one built on a probabilistic model of VDJ rearrangement. The public reads were reanalyzed by TCRdb: fastp trimming at Q25, MiXCR alignment, in-frame beta chains only. Duplicate CDR3 protein sequences are folded into a single record with the most common DNA and genes. These V and J calls rely on TCRdb rather than the paper's analysis. This sample lists about 90,000 distinct CDR3 sequences; more than 25% were detected once. Roughly three fifths of the sample is in the top ten clones. This clonotype was seen at least ten times. Which antigen it targets is not known. No base-level quality is on record; no much larger clone is a single base apart. Trimming takes 0 bases from V and 8 bases from J, and the germline ends sit 17 bases apart. The CDR3 sequence holds 16 residues, the cysteine and phenylalanine included. Only the CDR3 part of the read is kept: 48 bases, read in frame from the first base. Based on the germline V gene, the CDR1 and CDR2 sequences are SGHRS and YFSETQ.

The chain links TRBV5-1 with TRBJ1-4; TRBD1 could be the D gene, as 6 bases match. This TCR was sampled from a male donor with ankylosing spondylitis or in good health (not recorded which). Sequenced input: blood, either unsorted or a sorted T cell fraction (not recorded which). CDR3 loop: CASSLVSGQVTEKLFF. The nucleotide sequence reads TGCGCCAGCAGCTTGGTATCGGGACAAGTGACCGAAAAACTGTTTTTT.